Each of the 2 T cell receptor beta chains below was sequenced from the same sample in a study of T-cell memory formation after mild COVID-19. TCRdb analysed the 5' RACE reads with MiXCR anew, one entry per CDR3 protein. The sample includes approximately 180,000 distinct CDR3 sequences, roughly 16% of them seen just once. Material for sequencing was PBMCs or a T cell subset sorted from them (not recorded which). The receptors derive from an adult woman who had mild COVID-19 (a few samples of this study predate the infection). Cell type and time point are not known.

This clonotype was counted between two and nine times. The gene calls are TRBV5-1 and TRBJ2-7; TRBD1 matches 7 bases. Germline V gene data show CDR1 as SGHRS and CDR2 as YFSETQ. V lost 4 bases and J lost 2; bases outside the gene matches: 15. The CDR3 runs to 17 residues. The CDR3 DNA sequence: TGCGCCAGCAGCCCGGGAAACGCCGGGACAGCCCCCTACGAGCAGTACTTC. It codes for CASSPGNAGTAPYEQYF.

This clonotype appeared a few times. V usage is TRBV6-2 or TRBV6-3 and J usage is TRBJ1-1, with TRBD1 matching over 7 bases. Germline V gives CDR1 MNHEY, CDR2 SVGEGT. Germline trimming cut 4 bases from V and 12 bases from J; bases unmatched to any gene: 11. This CDR3 is built from 13 residues. The chain's CDR3 is CASSSQGQEKTFF. CDR3 coding DNA: TGTGCCAGCAGTTCACAGGGGCAAGAGAAGACTTTCTTT.